A selection of T cell receptor beta chains follows, all from one sample in a study of siplizumab effects on memory and regulatory T cells. Sequencing used immunoSEQ multiplex PCR; TCRdb keeps in-frame clones, though not all of them. The sample records about 50,000 clones, 93% being singletons. What was sequenced was CD8+ T cells sorted from blood. Receptors were obtained from a human donor in good health. Both conserved end residues are part of each CDR3. The D gene is left open where the match is weak. A row's size may be missing; if present it is once, few, many or a size class.

cdr3_aa: CAWNLVSNTEAFF
cdr3_nt: TGTGCCTGGAACCTTGTCTCTAACACTGAAGCTTTCTTT
v_call: TRBV30
d_call: -
j_call: TRBJ1-1
clone_size: -

cdr3_aa: CASSPSGRHHEQYF
cdr3_nt: TGTGCCAGCAGCCCTAGCGGGAGACACCACGAGCAGTACTTC
v_call: TRBV13
d_call: TRBD2
j_call: TRBJ2-7
clone_size: few

cdr3_aa: CASSWEQGLYEQYF
cdr3_nt: TGTGCCAGCAGCTGGGAACAGGGGCTCTACGAGCAGTACTTC
v_call: TRBV5-6
d_call: TRBD1
j_call: TRBJ2-7
clone_size: -

cdr3_aa: CAVRGTGSSYGQYF
cdr3_nt: TGTGCCGTTAGGGGAACGGGATCCTCCTACGGGCAGTACTTC
v_call: TRBV28
d_call: -
j_call: TRBJ2-7
clone_size: -

cdr3_aa: CASSQEGREGETQYF
cdr3_nt: TGCGCCAGCAGCCAAGAGGGGCGGGAGGGGGAGACCCAGTACTTC
v_call: TRBV4-1
d_call: TRBD2
j_call: TRBJ2-5
clone_size: -

cdr3_aa: CASSFSSGTTYEQYF
cdr3_nt: TGTGCCAGCAGCTTCTCGTCCGGGACTACCTACGAGCAGTACTTC
v_call: TRBV9
d_call: TRBD2
j_call: TRBJ2-7
clone_size: -

cdr3_aa: CASSVEGVRDGYTF
cdr3_nt: TGTGCCAGCAGCGTAGAGGGGGTCAGGGATGGCTACACCTTC
v_call: TRBV9
d_call: -
j_call: TRBJ1-2
clone_size: -

cdr3_aa: CASSYGTAIDEQYF
cdr3_nt: TGTGCCAGCAGTTACGGGACGGCGATCGACGAGCAGTACTTC
v_call: TRBV6-5
d_call: -
j_call: TRBJ2-7
clone_size: -

cdr3_aa: CASSPGTSGRAYEQYF
cdr3_nt: TGTGCCAGCAGTCCGGGGACTAGCGGGAGGGCCTACGAGCAGTACTTC
v_call: TRBV28
d_call: TRBD2
j_call: TRBJ2-7
clone_size: -

cdr3_aa: CASSLVLDSYEQYF
cdr3_nt: TGTGCCAGCAGCTTAGTTTTGGACTCCTACGAGCAGTACTTC
v_call: TRBV7-6
d_call: -
j_call: TRBJ2-7
clone_size: -

cdr3_aa: CASSLVSLGTEKETQYF
cdr3_nt: TGTGCCAGCAGCTTAGTTTCACTCGGGACTGAAAAAGAGACCCAGTACTTC
v_call: TRBV7-9
d_call: -
j_call: TRBJ2-5
clone_size: -

cdr3_aa: CASSQRDRGSYEQYF
cdr3_nt: TGCGCCAGCAGCCAACGGGACAGGGGCTCCTACGAGCAGTACTTC
v_call: TRBV4-1
d_call: TRBD1
j_call: TRBJ2-7
clone_size: -

cdr3_aa: CASSIPGGTGYTF
cdr3_nt: TGTGCCAGTAGTATCCCAGGGGGCACTGGCTACACCTTC
v_call: TRBV19
d_call: TRBD1
j_call: TRBJ1-2
clone_size: -

cdr3_aa: CASSTSGPHNEQFF
cdr3_nt: TGTGCCAGCAGTACTAGCGGACCACACAATGAGCAGTTCTTC
v_call: TRBV6-5
d_call: TRBD2
j_call: TRBJ2-1
clone_size: once

cdr3_aa: CAWSVNQPQHF
cdr3_nt: TGTGCCTGGAGTGTGAACCAGCCCCAGCATTTT
v_call: TRBV30
d_call: -
j_call: TRBJ1-5
clone_size: -

cdr3_aa: CASSLRRLAGTDTQYF
cdr3_nt: TGTGCCAGCTCCCTGCGCCGACTAGCGGGCACAGATACGCAGTATTTT
v_call: TRBV27
d_call: TRBD2
j_call: TRBJ2-3
clone_size: -

cdr3_aa: CASSLTRFQTDTQYF
cdr3_nt: TGTGCCAGCAGTCTCACCCGGTTTCAGACAGATACGCAGTATTTT
v_call: TRBV28
d_call: -
j_call: TRBJ2-3
clone_size: -

cdr3_aa: CASSLEVGTGELFF
cdr3_nt: TGTGCCAGCAGCTTAGAGGTGGGGACCGGGGAGCTGTTTTTT
v_call: TRBV7-8
d_call: -
j_call: TRBJ2-2
clone_size: -

cdr3_aa: CASSVGGPYNEQFF
cdr3_nt: TGTGCCAGCAGTGTCGGGGGTCCCTACAATGAGCAGTTCTTC
v_call: TRBV27
d_call: -
j_call: TRBJ2-1
clone_size: -

cdr3_aa: CASRYSPATNEKLFF
cdr3_nt: TGTGCCAGCAGGTACTCTCCGGCAACTAATGAAAAACTGTTTTTT
v_call: TRBV11-2
d_call: -
j_call: TRBJ1-4
clone_size: -

cdr3_aa: CASSMTLVAAHYEQYF
cdr3_nt: TGTGCCAGCAGTATGACTCTCGTAGCGGCTCACTACGAGCAGTACTTC
v_call: TRBV28
d_call: -
j_call: TRBJ2-7
clone_size: once

cdr3_aa: CASSYGQLGTDTQYF
cdr3_nt: TGTGCCAGCAGTTACGGACAGTTAGGCACAGATACGCAGTATTTT
v_call: TRBV6-5
d_call: -
j_call: TRBJ2-3
clone_size: -

cdr3_aa: CASSLDTGYEQYF
cdr3_nt: TGTGCCAGCAGCTTAGACACAGGGTACGAGCAGTACTTC
v_call: TRBV7-8
d_call: -
j_call: TRBJ2-7
clone_size: -

cdr3_aa: CASGSATWNQPQHF
cdr3_nt: TGTGCCAGTGGGTCAGCGACATGGAATCAGCCCCAGCATTTT
v_call: TRBV19
d_call: -
j_call: TRBJ1-5
clone_size: few

cdr3_aa: CASSTFSWTPAGGTQYF
cdr3_nt: TGTGCCAGCAGTACTTTCTCATGGACGCCGGCCGGTGGGACCCAGTACTTC
v_call: TRBV7-6
d_call: -
j_call: TRBJ2-5
clone_size: once

cdr3_aa: CASSFEGALAGGPYGDTQYF
cdr3_nt: TGTGCCAGCAGTTTCGAAGGGGCACTAGCGGGAGGGCCTTACGGAGATACGCAGTATTTT
v_call: TRBV28
d_call: TRBD2
j_call: TRBJ2-3
clone_size: -

cdr3_aa: CASSLLETQYF
cdr3_nt: TGTGCCAGCAGCCTCTTGGAGACCCAGTACTTC
v_call: TRBV28
d_call: -
j_call: TRBJ2-5
clone_size: -

cdr3_aa: CASSELGMVGNEQFF
cdr3_nt: TGCGCCAGCAGTGAGTTGGGGATGGTCGGCAATGAGCAGTTCTTC
v_call: TRBV10-2
d_call: -
j_call: TRBJ2-1
clone_size: once

cdr3_aa: CASSTTDRDTGELFF
cdr3_nt: TGTGCCAGTAGTACAACCGACAGGGACACCGGGGAGCTGTTTTTT
v_call: TRBV19
d_call: TRBD1
j_call: TRBJ2-2
clone_size: once

cdr3_aa: CASSSGLHEETQYF
cdr3_nt: TGTGCCAGCAGCTCCGGCCTCCATGAAGAGACCCAGTACTTC
v_call: TRBV7-6
d_call: -
j_call: TRBJ2-5
clone_size: -

cdr3_aa: CASSIGPSYTEAFF
cdr3_nt: TGTGCCAGTAGTATAGGTCCCAGTTACACTGAAGCTTTCTTT
v_call: TRBV19
d_call: -
j_call: TRBJ1-1
clone_size: -

cdr3_aa: CASSCCQDEQYF
cdr3_nt: TGCGCCAGCAGCTGTTGCCAAGACGAGCAGTACTTC
v_call: TRBV5-1
d_call: -
j_call: TRBJ2-7
clone_size: -

cdr3_aa: CASSRNRDEQYF
cdr3_nt: TGTGCCAGCAGCCGGAACCGAGACGAGCAGTACTTC
v_call: TRBV9
d_call: -
j_call: TRBJ2-7
clone_size: -

cdr3_aa: CASSLGTLTGELFF
cdr3_nt: TGCGCCAGCAGCTTAGGAACTCTCACCGGGGAGCTGTTTTTT
v_call: TRBV5-1
d_call: -
j_call: TRBJ2-2
clone_size: -

cdr3_aa: CASSTSGQPIKTQYF
cdr3_nt: TGTGCCAGCAGCACCTCCGGGCAGCCGATAAAGACCCAGTACTTC
v_call: TRBV11-1
d_call: -
j_call: TRBJ2-5
clone_size: -